The 3 T cell receptor beta chains below all came from one sample that was sequenced in a study of cytomegalovirus exposure and HLA in healthy donors. PCR amplification relied on 60 Vbeta primers (plus 13 Jbeta primers). Data came from immunoSEQ multiplex PCR; TCRdb stores just in-frame clones and leaves some out. The sample records roughly 200,000 clones, approximately 12% being singletons. Sequencing was done on a sample of PBMCs. The receptor source for this set is a man aged 45-65 years in good health and CMV-seropositive.

This clone was seen only a few times. The V call is TRBV19, the J call TRBJ2-5; D is perhaps TRBD2 (6 bases). Germline V gene data show CDR1 as LNHDA and CDR2 as SQIVND (reference sequence). The ends were cut back, 1 base at V and 5 bases at J, with 8 bases in the middle. This CDR3 is built from 13 residues. The CDR3 is CASSIGAGETQYF. CDR3 nucleotides: TGTGCCAGTAGTATAGGGGCGGGGGAGACCCAGTACTTC.

In this sample, this clone turned up a few times. The junction differs from germline at one of its ends, possibly a read error. The chain links TRBV7-3 to TRBJ1-2; 7 bases align to TRBD1. The germline V gene encodes CDR1 SGHTA and CDR2 FQGTGA. This CDR3 comprises 13 residues. The CDR3 region has the DNA TGTACCAGCAGCTCGGCACAGGGGCATGGCTACACCTTC. This encodes CTSSSAQGHGYTF.

This clone was counted only a few times. The rearrangement joins TRBV19 to TRBJ2-6; 7 bases match TRBD1. From germline, CDR1 is LNHDA and CDR2 SQIVND (reference sequence). The trim removed 8 bases at V and 4 bases at J, leaving 11 bases unmatched. The CDR3 length is 16 residues. The CDR3 nucleotides read TGTGCCAGTCAACCACAGGGGACGGGGGGGGCCAACGTCCTGACTTTC. Its protein is CASQPQGTGGANVLTF.